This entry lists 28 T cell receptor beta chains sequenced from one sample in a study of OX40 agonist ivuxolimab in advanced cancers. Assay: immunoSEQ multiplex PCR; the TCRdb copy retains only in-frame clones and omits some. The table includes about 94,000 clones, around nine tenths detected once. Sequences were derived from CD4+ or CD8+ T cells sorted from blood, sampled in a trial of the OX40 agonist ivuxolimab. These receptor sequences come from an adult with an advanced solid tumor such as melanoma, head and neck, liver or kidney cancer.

CDR3 sequence reads: CASRRSSTDTQYF. The CDR3 nucleotides read TGCGCCAGCAGACGGTCCAGCACAGATACGCAGTATTTT. The rearrangement joins TRBV5-1 to TRBJ2-3, with D unclear. The CDR3 length is 13 residues. Trimming shortened V by 5 bases and J by 0 bases, and 7 bases separated the two germline ends. From germline, CDR1 is SGHRS and CDR2 YFSETQ.

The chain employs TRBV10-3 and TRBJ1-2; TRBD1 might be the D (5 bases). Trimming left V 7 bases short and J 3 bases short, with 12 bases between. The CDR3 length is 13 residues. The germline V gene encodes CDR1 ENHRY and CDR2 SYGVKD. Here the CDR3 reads CAIKGRLDYGYTF. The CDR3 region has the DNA TGTGCCATCAAGGGACGGCTGGACTATGGCTACACCTTC.

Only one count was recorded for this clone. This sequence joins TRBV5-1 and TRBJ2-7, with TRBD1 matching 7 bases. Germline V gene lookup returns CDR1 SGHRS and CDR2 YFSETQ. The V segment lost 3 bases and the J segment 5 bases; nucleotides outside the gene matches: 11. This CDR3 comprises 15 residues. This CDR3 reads CASSSPDRAVHEQYF. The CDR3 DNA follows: TGCGCCAGCAGCTCACCAGACAGGGCGGTCCACGAGCAGTACTTC.

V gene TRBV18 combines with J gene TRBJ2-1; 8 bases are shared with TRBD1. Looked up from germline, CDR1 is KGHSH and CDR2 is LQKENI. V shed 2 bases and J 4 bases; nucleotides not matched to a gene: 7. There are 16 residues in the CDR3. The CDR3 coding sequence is TGTGCCAGCTCACCAACGGGACAGGTATTATACAATGAGCAGTTCTTC. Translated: CASSPTGQVLYNEQFF.

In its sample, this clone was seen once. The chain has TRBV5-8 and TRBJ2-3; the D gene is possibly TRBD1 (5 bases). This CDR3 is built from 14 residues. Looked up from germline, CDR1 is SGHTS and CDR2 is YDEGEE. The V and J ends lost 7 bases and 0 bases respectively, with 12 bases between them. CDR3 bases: TGTGCCAGCCAACGACAGATTAGCACAGATACGCAGTATTTT. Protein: CASQRQISTDTQYF.

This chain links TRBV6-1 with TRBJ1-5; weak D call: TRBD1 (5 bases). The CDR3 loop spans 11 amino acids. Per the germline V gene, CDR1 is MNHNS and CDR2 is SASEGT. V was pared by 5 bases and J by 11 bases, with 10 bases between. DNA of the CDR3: TGTGCCAGCAGTTACCAGGGCACCCAGCATTTT. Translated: CASSYQGTQHF.

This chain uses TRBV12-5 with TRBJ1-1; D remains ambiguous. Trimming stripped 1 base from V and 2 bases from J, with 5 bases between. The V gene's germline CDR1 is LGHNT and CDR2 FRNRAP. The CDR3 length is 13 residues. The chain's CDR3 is CASGLAFNTEAFF. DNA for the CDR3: TGTGCTAGTGGTTTGGCCTTTAACACTGAAGCTTTCTTT.

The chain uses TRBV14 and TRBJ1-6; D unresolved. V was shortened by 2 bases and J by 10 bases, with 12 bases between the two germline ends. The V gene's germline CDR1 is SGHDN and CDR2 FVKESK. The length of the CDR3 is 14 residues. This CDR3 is CASSQTRVGSPLHF. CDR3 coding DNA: TGTGCCAGCAGCCAAACAAGGGTGGGCTCACCCCTCCACTTT.

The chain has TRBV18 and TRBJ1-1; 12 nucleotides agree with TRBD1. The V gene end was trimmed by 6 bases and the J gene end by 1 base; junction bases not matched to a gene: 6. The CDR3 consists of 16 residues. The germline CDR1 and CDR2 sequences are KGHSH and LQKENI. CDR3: CASSRDRGLWNTEAFF. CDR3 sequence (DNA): TGTGCCAGCTCCCGGGACAGGGGGCTTTGGAACACTGAAGCTTTCTTT.

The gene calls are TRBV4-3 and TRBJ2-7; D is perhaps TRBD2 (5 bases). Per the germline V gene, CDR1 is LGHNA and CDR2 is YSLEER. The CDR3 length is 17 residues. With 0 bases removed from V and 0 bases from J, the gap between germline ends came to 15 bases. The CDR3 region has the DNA TGCGCCAGCAGCCAAGACCCCGGACTCCCGAGCTCCTACGAGCAGTACTTC. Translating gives CASSQDPGLPSSYEQYF.

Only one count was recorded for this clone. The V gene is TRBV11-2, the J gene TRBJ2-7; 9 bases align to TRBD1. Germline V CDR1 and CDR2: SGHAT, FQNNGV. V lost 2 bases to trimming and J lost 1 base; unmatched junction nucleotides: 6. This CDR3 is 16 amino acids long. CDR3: CASSLLDRGNSYEQYF. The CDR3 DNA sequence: TGTGCCAGCAGCTTACTAGACAGGGGGAATTCCTACGAGCAGTACTTC.

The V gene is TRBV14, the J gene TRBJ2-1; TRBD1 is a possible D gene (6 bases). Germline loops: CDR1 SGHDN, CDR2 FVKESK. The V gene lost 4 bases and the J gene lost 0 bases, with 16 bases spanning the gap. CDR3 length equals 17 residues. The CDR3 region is CASSLRTGSSSYNEQFF. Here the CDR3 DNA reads TGTGCCAGCAGCCTCAGAACAGGGTCCAGCTCCTACAATGAGCAGTTCTTC. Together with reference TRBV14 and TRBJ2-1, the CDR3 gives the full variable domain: EAGVTQFPSHSVIEKGQTVTLRCDPISGHDNLYWYRRVMGKEIKFLLHFVKESKQDESGMPNNRFLAERTGGTYSTLKVQPAELEDSGVYFCASSLRTGSSSYNEQFFGPGTRLTVL.

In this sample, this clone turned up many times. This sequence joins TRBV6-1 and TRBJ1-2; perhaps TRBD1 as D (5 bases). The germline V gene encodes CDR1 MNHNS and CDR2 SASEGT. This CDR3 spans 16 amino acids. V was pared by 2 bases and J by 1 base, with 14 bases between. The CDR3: CASSEKFLGGNYGYTF. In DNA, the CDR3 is TGTGCCAGCAGTGAAAAGTTCCTCGGGGGTAACTATGGCTACACCTTC.

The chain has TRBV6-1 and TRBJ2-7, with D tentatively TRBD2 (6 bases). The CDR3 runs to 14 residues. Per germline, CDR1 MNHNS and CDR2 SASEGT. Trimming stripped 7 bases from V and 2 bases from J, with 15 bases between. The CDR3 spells CASIEGLATYEQYF. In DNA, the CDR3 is TGTGCCAGCATCGAAGGCCTAGCGACCTACGAGCAGTACTTC.

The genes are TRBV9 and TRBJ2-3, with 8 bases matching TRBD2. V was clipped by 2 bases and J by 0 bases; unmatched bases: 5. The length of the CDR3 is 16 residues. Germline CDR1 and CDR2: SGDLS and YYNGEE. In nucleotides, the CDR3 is TGTGCCAGCAGCGTTAGCGGGGTCCTCAGCACAGATACGCAGTATTTT. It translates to CASSVSGVLSTDTQYF.

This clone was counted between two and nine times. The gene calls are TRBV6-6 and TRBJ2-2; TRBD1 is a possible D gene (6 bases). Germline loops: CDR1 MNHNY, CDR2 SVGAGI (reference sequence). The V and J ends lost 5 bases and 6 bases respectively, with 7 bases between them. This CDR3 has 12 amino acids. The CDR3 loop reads CASSQGPGELFF. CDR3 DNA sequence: TGTGCCAGCAGTCAGGGGCCCGGGGAGCTGTTTTTT.

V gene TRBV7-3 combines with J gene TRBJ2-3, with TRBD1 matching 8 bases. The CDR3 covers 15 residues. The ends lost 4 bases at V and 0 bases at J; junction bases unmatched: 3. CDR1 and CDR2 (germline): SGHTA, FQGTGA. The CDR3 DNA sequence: TGTGCCAGCAGCTCACAGGGGGAGAGCACAGATACGCAGTATTTT. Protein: CASSSQGESTDTQYF. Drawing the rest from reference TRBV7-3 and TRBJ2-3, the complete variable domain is GAGVSQTPSNKVTEKGKYVELRCDPISGHTALYWYRQSLGQGPEFLIYFQGTGAADDSGLPNDRFFAVRPEGSVSTLKIQRTERGDSAVYLCASSSQGESTDTQYFGPGTRLTVL.

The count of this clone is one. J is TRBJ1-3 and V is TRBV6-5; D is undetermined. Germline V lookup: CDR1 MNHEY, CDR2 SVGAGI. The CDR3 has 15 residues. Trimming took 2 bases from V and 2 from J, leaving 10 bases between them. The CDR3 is CASSYGSGAGNTIYF. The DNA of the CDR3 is TGTGCCAGCAGTTACGGAAGTGGGGCTGGAAACACCATATATTTT.

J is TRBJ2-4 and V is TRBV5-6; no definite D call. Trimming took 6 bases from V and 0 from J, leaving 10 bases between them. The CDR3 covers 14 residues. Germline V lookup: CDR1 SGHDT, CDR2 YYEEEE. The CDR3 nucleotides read TGTGCCAGCAAGGGCAGCCTAGCCAAAAACATTCAGTACTTC. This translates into CASKGSLAKNIQYF.

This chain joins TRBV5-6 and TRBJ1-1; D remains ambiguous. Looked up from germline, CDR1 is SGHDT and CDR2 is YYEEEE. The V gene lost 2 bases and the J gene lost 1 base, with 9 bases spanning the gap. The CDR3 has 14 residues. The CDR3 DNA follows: TGTGCCAGCAGCTTTATCCGGGCGAACACTGAAGCTTTCTTT. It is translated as CASSFIRANTEAFF. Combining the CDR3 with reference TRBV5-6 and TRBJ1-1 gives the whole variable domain DAGVTQSPTHLIKTRGQQVTLRCSPKSGHDTVSWYQQALGQGPQFIFQYYEEEERQRGNFPDRFSGHQFPNYSSELNVNALLLGDSALYLCASSFIRANTEAFFGQGTRLTVV.

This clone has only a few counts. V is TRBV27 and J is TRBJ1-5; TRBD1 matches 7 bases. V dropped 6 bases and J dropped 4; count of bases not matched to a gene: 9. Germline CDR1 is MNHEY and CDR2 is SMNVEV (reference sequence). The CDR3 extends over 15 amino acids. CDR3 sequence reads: CASRYDLTGNQPQHF. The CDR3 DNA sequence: TGTGCCAGCAGATATGACCTGACAGGGAATCAGCCCCAGCATTTT.

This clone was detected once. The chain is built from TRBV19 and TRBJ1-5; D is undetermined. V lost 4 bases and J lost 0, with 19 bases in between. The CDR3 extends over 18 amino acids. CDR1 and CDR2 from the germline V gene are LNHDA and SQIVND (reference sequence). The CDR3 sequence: CASSNKHRETYSNQPQHF. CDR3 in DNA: TGTGCCAGTAGTAACAAGCACCGTGAAACTTATAGCAATCAGCCCCAGCATTTT. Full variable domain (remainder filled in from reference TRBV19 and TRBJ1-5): DGGITQSPKYLFRKEGQNVTLSCEQNLNHDAMYWYRQDPGQGLRLIYYSQIVNDFQKGDIAEGYSVSREKKESFPLTVTSAQKNPTAFYLCASSNKHRETYSNQPQHFGDGTRLSIL.

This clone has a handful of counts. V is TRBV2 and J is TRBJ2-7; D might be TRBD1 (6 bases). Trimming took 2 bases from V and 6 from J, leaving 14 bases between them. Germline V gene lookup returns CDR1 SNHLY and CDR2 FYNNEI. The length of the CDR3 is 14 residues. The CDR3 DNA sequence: TGTGCCAGCAGTGAACCACGGCAGGGGATCGAGCAGTACTTC. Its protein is CASSEPRQGIEQYF.

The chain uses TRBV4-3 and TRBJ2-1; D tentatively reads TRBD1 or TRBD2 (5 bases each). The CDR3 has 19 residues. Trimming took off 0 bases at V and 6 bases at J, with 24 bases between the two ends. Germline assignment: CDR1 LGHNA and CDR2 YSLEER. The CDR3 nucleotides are TGCGCCAGCAGCCAAGATTTACTTTTTGGGGGTGGTTTCCGCAATGAGCAGTTCTTC. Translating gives CASSQDLLFGGGFRNEQFF.

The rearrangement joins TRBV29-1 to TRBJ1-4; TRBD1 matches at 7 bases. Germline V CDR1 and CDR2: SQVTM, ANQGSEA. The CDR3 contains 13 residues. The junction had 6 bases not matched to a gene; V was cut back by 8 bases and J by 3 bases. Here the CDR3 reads CSSLGGSNEKLFF. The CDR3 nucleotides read TGCAGCAGCCTAGGGGGCTCTAATGAAAAACTGTTTTTT. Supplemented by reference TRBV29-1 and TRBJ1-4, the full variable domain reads SAVISQKPSRDICQRGTSLTIQCQVDSQVTMMFWYRQQPGQSLTLIATANQGSEATYESGFVIDKFPISRPNLTFSTLTVSNMSPEDSSIYLCSSLGGSNEKLFFGSGTQLSVL.

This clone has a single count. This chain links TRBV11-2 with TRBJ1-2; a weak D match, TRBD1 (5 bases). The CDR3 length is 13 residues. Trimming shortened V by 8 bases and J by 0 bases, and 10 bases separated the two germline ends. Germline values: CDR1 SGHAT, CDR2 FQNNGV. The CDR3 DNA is TGTGCCAGCCGTCCAGGGTCTAACTATGGCTACACCTTC. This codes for CASRPGSNYGYTF.

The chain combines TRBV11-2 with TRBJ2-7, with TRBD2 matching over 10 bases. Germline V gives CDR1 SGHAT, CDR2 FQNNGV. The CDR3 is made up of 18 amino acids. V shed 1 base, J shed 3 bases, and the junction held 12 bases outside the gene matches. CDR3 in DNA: TGTGCCAGCAGCTTAGCCCCTAGCGGGGGCCCCTTAAACTACGAGCAGTACTTC. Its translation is CASSLAPSGGPLNYEQYF.

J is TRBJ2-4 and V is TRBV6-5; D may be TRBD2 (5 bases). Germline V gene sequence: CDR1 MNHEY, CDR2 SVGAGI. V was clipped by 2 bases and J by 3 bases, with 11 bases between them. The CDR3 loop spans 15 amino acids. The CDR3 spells CASSYAGRGKNIQYF. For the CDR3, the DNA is TGTGCCAGCAGTTACGCCGGTCGGGGCAAAAACATTCAGTACTTC.